This TCR beta chain was captured in a study of Graves' ophthalmopathy and Graves' hyperthyroidism. Findings of the study overall: In blood appeared most of the expanded thyroid clonotypes whose frequency exceeded 0.001. Its predictions of ophthalmopathy progression gave the model 60% to 71% sensitivity and 72% to 85% specificity.

None of the included patients had other autoimmune diseases, uncontrolled infections, pregnancy or lactation, as these led to exclusion. PBMCs were obtained from 10 ml of fresh peripheral blood. This clonotype was counted many times. What it binds is unknown. CDR1 is KGHDR and CDR2 is SFDVKD in the germline V gene. This CDR3 comprises 12 residues. Trimming removed 3 bases from V and 11 bases from J; junction bases left unmatched: 5. RNA transcripts were the source from which TCR beta CDR3 regions were amplified. HTBI primers were employed in first-round RT-PCR, then a second-round multiplex PCR followed. TCRdb reanalysed the multiplex PCR reads using MiXCR and keeps one entry per CDR3 protein. The sample holds approximately 410,000 distinct CDR3 sequences; roughly 14% are singletons and the top ten take approximately 7%.

Sequencing was performed on peripheral blood. The V call is TRBV24-1, the J call TRBJ1-1; 7 bases are shared with TRBD1. The clonotype comes from a woman under 30 with stable Graves' hyperthyroidism. CDR3 in amino acids: CATSDPGQRAFF. CDR3 nucleotides: TGTGCCACCAGTGATCCGGGACAGAGGGCTTTCTTT.